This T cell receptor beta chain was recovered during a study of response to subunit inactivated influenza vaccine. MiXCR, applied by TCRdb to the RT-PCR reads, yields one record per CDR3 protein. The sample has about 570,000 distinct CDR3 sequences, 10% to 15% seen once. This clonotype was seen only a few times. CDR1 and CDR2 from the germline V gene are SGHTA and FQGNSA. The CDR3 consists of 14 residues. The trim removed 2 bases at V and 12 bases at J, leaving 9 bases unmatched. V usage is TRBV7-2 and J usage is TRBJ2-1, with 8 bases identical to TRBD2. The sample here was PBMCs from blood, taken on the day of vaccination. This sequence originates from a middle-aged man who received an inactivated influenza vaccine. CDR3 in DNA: TGTGCCAGCAGCTTATCTTTAGCGGGACCTTGGCAGTTCTTC. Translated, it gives CASSLSLAGPWQFF. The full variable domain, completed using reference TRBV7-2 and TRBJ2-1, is GAGVSQSPSNKVTEKGKDVELRCDPISGHTALYWYRQSLGQGLEFLIYFQGNSAPDKSGLPSDRFSAERTGGSVSTLTIQRTQQEDSAVYLCASSLSLAGPWQFFGPGTRLTVL.